This TCR beta chain was identified in a study of blood T cell repertoires in COVID-19. Study context: Sites in the United States, Italy and Spain provided acute and convalescent COVID-19 samples.

Data came from immunoSEQ multiplex PCR; TCRdb stores just in-frame clones and leaves some out. The data hold roughly 350,000 clones, with roughly 86% observed a single time. Germline-derived CDR1 and CDR2 are SEHNR and FQNEAQ (reference sequence). The CDR3 has 15 residues. V lost 5 bases and J 2 bases, leaving 14 bases between the germline ends. Seattle cases were enrolled at active infection and followed longitudinally. The J gene is TRBJ2-3, the V gene TRBV7-9; a weak D match, TRBD2 (6 bases). Sequenced: peripheral blood. The TCR originated in a woman in her 30s with COVID-19, enrolled during active disease. DNA of the CDR3: TGTGCCAGCAGCCGGGGACTGGGGCTCACAGATACGCAGTATTTT. Translation gives CASSRGLGLTDTQYF.